The clone carrying this T cell receptor beta chain came up once. The record originates from a study of blood T cell repertoires in COVID-19. For the study at large: Italy, Spain and the United States were the sources of the convalescent and acute COVID-19 samples. The analysed material was cDNA or gDNA that came from T cells, B-cell-depleted T cells, or PBMCs.

In the original analysis: Amplification with reference gene primers provided the estimates of nucleated cell counts. The data were produced by immunoSEQ multiplex PCR, yet TCRdb's version contains in-frame clones alone and is incomplete. That table is the source of V, J and clone size, and D and trimming were worked out from the DNA. Of under 300,000 clones in the sample, 80% to 85% were seen once. V was trimmed by 4 bases and J by 8 bases, leaving 12 bases between them. Per the germline V gene, CDR1 is SGHRS and CDR2 is YFSETQ. The CDR3 is 12 residues long. This sequence joins TRBV5-1 and TRBJ1-1; D not resolved. Sequencing input: peripheral blood. The receptor was isolated from a young woman with acute or convalescent COVID-19. The CDR3 region has the DNA TGCGCCAGCAGCCCTGGGCAGAGCGAAGCTTTCTTT. It translates to CASSPGQSEAFF.